This TCR beta chain was documented in a study of blood T cell repertoires in COVID-19. Study as a whole: There were acute and convalescent COVID-19 samples, and they came from the United States, Italy and Spain.

This table comes from immunoSEQ multiplex PCR, and its TCRdb copy is limited to in-frame clones, with some not included. The table shows about 73,000 clones, with approximately 80% occurring only once. The CDR3 covers 16 residues. The V segment lost 3 bases and the J segment 7 bases; nucleotides outside the gene matches: 12. Germline loops: CDR1 SEHNR, CDR2 FQNEAQ (reference sequence). V usage is TRBV7-9 and J usage is TRBJ2-1, with 7 bases fitting TRBD1. The source is a man older than 75 with active or convalescent COVID-19. The material sequenced was peripheral blood. CDR3: CASSLSYDRAKNEQFF. The CDR3 DNA reads TGTGCCAGCAGCTTGTCCTATGACAGGGCGAAAAATGAGCAGTTCTTC.